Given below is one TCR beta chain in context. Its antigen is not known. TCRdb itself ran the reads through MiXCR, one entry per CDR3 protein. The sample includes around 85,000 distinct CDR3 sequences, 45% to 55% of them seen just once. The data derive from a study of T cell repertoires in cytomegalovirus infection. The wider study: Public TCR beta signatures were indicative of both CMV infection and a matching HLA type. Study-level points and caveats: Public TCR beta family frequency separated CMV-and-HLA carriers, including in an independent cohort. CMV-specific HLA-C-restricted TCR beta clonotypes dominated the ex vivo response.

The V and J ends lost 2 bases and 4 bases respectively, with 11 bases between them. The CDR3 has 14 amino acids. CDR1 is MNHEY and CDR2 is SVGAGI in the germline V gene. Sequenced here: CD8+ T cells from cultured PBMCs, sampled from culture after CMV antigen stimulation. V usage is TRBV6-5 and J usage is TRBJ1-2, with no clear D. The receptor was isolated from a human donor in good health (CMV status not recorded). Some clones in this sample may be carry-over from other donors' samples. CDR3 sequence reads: CASSYPGSGYGYTF. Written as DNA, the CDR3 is TGTGCCAGCAGTTACCCGGGTTCGGGCTATGGCTACACCTTC.